The 12 T cell receptor beta chains reported below all come from one sample, sequenced in a study of response to subunit inactivated influenza vaccine. TCRdb itself ran the RT-PCR reads through MiXCR, one entry per CDR3 protein. The repertoire consists of hundreds of thousands of distinct CDR3 sequences, with approximately 15% occurring once and the leading ten covering 6.5% to 8.5%. Specimen: PBMCs from blood, collected approximately 15 days before vaccination. These receptors were taken from a man aged 50 to 59 who received an inactivated influenza vaccine.

This clonotype has a handful of counts. The chain couples TRBV20-1 to TRBJ1-5; TRBD1 agrees at 8 bases. The CDR3 has 15 residues. V lost 1 base and J lost 0; bases outside the gene matches: 2. Germline-derived CDR1 and CDR2 are DFQATT and SNEGSKA (reference sequence). The CDR3 loop reads CSARADRGSNQPQHF. The CDR3 bases are TGCAGTGCTAGAGCCGACAGGGGTAGCAATCAGCCCCAGCATTTT.

This clonotype was observed a handful of times. J is TRBJ2-7 and V is TRBV5-1; 15 bases line up with TRBD2. V dropped 2 bases and J dropped 1; count of bases not matched to a gene: 13. Germline-derived CDR1 and CDR2 are SGHRS and YFSETQ. This CDR3 comprises 20 residues. CDR3 residues: CASSFSTGTSGGPSSYEQYF. The CDR3 DNA follows: TGCGCCAGCAGCTTTTCGACCGGGACTAGCGGGGGGCCCTCTTCCTACGAGCAGTACTTC.

The V call is TRBV6-1, the J call TRBJ2-7; 7 nucleotides line up with TRBD1. J lost 0 bases, V lost 3 bases, and 5 bases had no gene match. CDR1 MNHNS and CDR2 SASEGT come from the germline V gene. This CDR3 is built from 15 residues. Written as DNA, the CDR3 is TGTGCCAGCAGTGAGGACAGGAGGAGCTCCTACGAGCAGTACTTC. Translating gives CASSEDRRSSYEQYF.

V and J are TRBV10-3 and TRBJ1-1, with D unclear. V lost 3 bases and J 0 bases, leaving 11 bases between the germline ends. The CDR3 has 15 amino acids. CDR1 and CDR2 (germline): ENHRY, SYGVKD. The CDR3 spells CAISERRALNTEAFF. CDR3 DNA sequence: TGTGCCATCAGTGAAAGGCGGGCCCTGAACACTGAAGCTTTCTTT.

This rearrangement joins TRBV6-2 or TRBV6-3 to TRBJ1-4, with 9 bases aligning to TRBD1. Germline values: CDR1 MNHEY, CDR2 SVGEGT. After removal of 6 bases from V and 7 bases from J, the junction contained 15 bases not matched to a gene. The CDR3 covers 17 residues. The CDR3 spells CASRPGQGIAEREKLFF. In nucleotides, the CDR3 is TGTGCCAGCAGACCGGGACAGGGCATAGCCGAGCGTGAAAAACTGTTTTTT.

This clonotype has only a few counts. The rearrangement joins TRBV5-6 to TRBJ1-5; no definite D call. This CDR3 is 14 amino acids long. CDR1 and CDR2 (germline): SGHDT, YYEEEE. The V end was cut by 4 bases, the J end by 4 bases, with 12 bases between. The CDR3 sequence is CASSPGRENQPQHF. CDR3 sequence (DNA): TGTGCCAGCAGCCCCGGACGGGAAAATCAGCCCCAGCATTTT.

V and J are TRBV12-3 or TRBV12-4 and TRBJ2-3, with 8 nucleotides matching TRBD2. The CDR3 length is 14 residues. V was clipped by 1 base and J by 4 bases; unmatched bases: 1. Here the CDR3 reads CASSLVLAADTQYF. In nucleotides, the CDR3 is TGTGCCAGCAGTTTAGTACTAGCGGCAGATACGCAGTATTTT.

The V call is TRBV7-8, the J call TRBJ2-5; D is tentatively TRBD1 or TRBD2 (6 bases each). Trimming left V 0 bases short and J 9 bases short, with 17 bases between. This CDR3 has 15 amino acids. The germline gives CDR1 SGHVS, CDR2 FQNEAQ. CDR3 sequence reads: CASSLAGLGGGPQYF. In nucleotides, the CDR3 is TGTGCCAGCAGCTTAGCGGGCTTAGGGGGAGGTCCCCAGTACTTC.

The V gene is TRBV20-1, the J gene TRBJ2-3, with TRBD1 identical over 8 bases. After removal of 7 bases from V and 1 base from J, the junction contained 7 bases not matched to a gene. The V gene's germline CDR1 is DFQATT and CDR2 SNEGSKA (reference sequence). The CDR3 is 14 residues long. The CDR3 region has the DNA TGCAGTGTATCCGCGGGACAGGGCACAGATACGCAGTATTTT. Its translation: CSVSAGQGTDTQYF.

This clonotype has only a few counts. This chain uses TRBV13 with TRBJ2-7; D is possibly TRBD1 or TRBD2 (5 bases each). CDR1 is PRHDT, CDR2 FYEKMQ, per germline (reference sequence). The CDR3 consists of 14 residues. Trimming left V 5 bases short and J 0 bases short, with 11 bases between. The CDR3 spells CASSRTRGSYEQYF. CDR3 in DNA: TGTGCCAGCAGCCGCACTAGGGGCTCCTACGAGCAGTACTTC. Full variable domain (missing parts from reference TRBV13 and TRBJ2-7): AAGVIQSPRHLIKEKRETATLKCYPIPRHDTVYWYQQGPGQDPQFLISFYEKMQSDKGSIPDRFSAQQFSDYHSELNMSSLELGDSALYFCASSRTRGSYEQYFGPGTRLTVT.

This clonotype was detected a few times. This chain connects TRBV6-5 to TRBJ2-7; D is unresolved. The germline gives CDR1 MNHEY, CDR2 SVGAGI. V lost 2 bases and J 2 bases, leaving 10 bases between the germline ends. This CDR3 is 14 amino acids long. The CDR3 loop reads CASSYGQPPYEQYF. The CDR3 nucleotides read TGTGCCAGCAGTTACGGGCAGCCTCCCTACGAGCAGTACTTC.

This clonotype was counted many times. The rearrangement joins TRBV4-3 to TRBJ2-1; D unresolved. The V gene lost 0 bases and the J gene lost 2 bases, with 8 bases spanning the gap. Germline V lookup: CDR1 LGHNA, CDR2 YSLEER. The CDR3 extends over 15 amino acids. The CDR3 spells CASSQEWGPYNEQFF. CDR3 coding DNA: TGCGCCAGCAGCCAAGAGTGGGGTCCCTACAATGAGCAGTTCTTC.